What follows are 19 T cell receptor beta chains derived from one specimen sequenced in a study of cytomegalovirus exposure and HLA in healthy donors (dated by TCRdb to 2016 to 2017). Library creation used the immunoSEQ multiplex PCR assay. A mixture of 60 forward primers for TCR Vbeta segments and 13 reverse primers for TCR Jbeta segments was used in the multiplex PCR. TCRdb stores this immuneACCESS table with in-frame sequences only. Part of the clones is absent; in the studies checked, under half of the shortfall reflects unresolved V genes, and no reason is known for the rest. The sample table records 40,000 to 55,000 clones; around three quarters of these occur just once. The top ten clones comprise more than 6.5% of the sample. Sequencing was performed on PBMCs. The receptors were gathered from a man aged 25-45 years in good health and CMV-seropositive.

A few counts support this clone. Other DNA sequences from this sample encode an identical CDR3 as well. J is TRBJ1-2 and V is TRBV27; D might be TRBD1 (6 bases). Germline CDR1 reads MNHEY; CDR2 reads SMNVEV (reference sequence). V gave up 3 bases and J gave up 4 bases, with 12 bases separating them. CDR3 length: 14 amino acids. In nucleotides, the CDR3 is TGTGCCAGCAGTTTGGCCGGACAGACCTATGGCTACACCTTC. This gives the protein CASSLAGQTYGYTF.

CDR3 nucleotides: TGTGCCAGCAGCTTGGCCGGGACAGGGTACACCGGGGAGCTGTTTTTT. This encodes CASSLAGTGYTGELFF. V is TRBV5-4 and J is TRBJ2-2; 9 bases are shared with TRBD1. Germline V lookup: CDR1 SGHNT, CDR2 YYREEE (reference sequence). This CDR3 is 16 amino acids long. The V gene end was trimmed by 0 bases and the J gene end by 3 bases; junction bases not matched to a gene: 3.

The chain combines TRBV5-5 with TRBJ1-5; D possibly corresponds to TRBD1 (5 bases). V lost 4 bases and J lost 2, with 10 bases in between. Germline CDR1 and CDR2: SGHKS and YYEKEE (reference sequence). CDR3 size: 14 residues. The CDR3 nucleotides read TGTGCCAGCAGCCCGCTAGGGGGCAATCAGCCCCAGCATTTT. Translation gives CASSPLGGNQPQHF.

V and J are TRBV2 and TRBJ1-4, with a weak D call TRBD1 (6 bases). Germline CDR1 and CDR2: SNHLY and FYNNEI. The CDR3 length is 13 residues. The V end was cut by 6 bases, the J end by 7 bases, with 12 bases between. The CDR3 sequence is CASSRGLVEKLFF. Here the CDR3 DNA reads TGTGCCAGCAGCAGGGGTCTTGTTGAAAAACTGTTTTTT.

This CDR3 reads CASSPISGANVLTF. CDR3 nucleotides: TGTGCCAGCAGCCCAATCTCTGGGGCCAACGTCCTGACTTTC. The chain joins TRBV7-9 to TRBJ2-6; D gene unclear. Trimming cost V 5 bases and J 0 bases, with 5 bases left between them. CDR1 and CDR2 (germline): SEHNR, FQNEAQ (reference sequence). This CDR3 has 14 residues.

The chain employs TRBV6-5 and TRBJ1-2; D call uncertain. The CDR3 covers 13 residues. Per germline, CDR1 MNHEY and CDR2 SVGAGI. Trimming left V 6 bases short and J 4 bases short, with 12 bases between. The CDR3 reads CASRSTVLYGYTF. In DNA, the CDR3 is TGTGCCAGCAGGTCCACAGTCCTCTATGGCTACACCTTC.

The gene calls are TRBV6-5 and TRBJ1-1; D might be TRBD1 (5 bases). CDR1 MNHEY and CDR2 SVGAGI come from the germline V gene. The CDR3 is 13 amino acids. V was shortened by 10 bases and J by 5 bases, with 17 bases between the two germline ends. CDR3 bases: TGTGCCATCAGGGACCGGAGGTGGACTGAAGCTTTCTTT. It yields the protein CAIRDRRWTEAFF.

This rearrangement joins TRBV9 to TRBJ1-1, with TRBD1 identical over 9 bases. Germline V gene sequence: CDR1 SGDLS, CDR2 YYNGEE. This CDR3 contains 15 residues. Losses at the gene ends were 2 bases for V and 5 bases for J; bases not matched to a gene: 7. This CDR3 reads CASSVAGTGKTEAFF. In DNA, the CDR3 is TGTGCCAGCAGCGTCGCCGGGACAGGGAAGACTGAAGCTTTCTTT. Together with reference TRBV9 and TRBJ1-1, the CDR3 gives the full variable domain: DSGVTQTPKHLITATGQRVTLRCSPRSGDLSVYWYQQSLDQGLQFLIQYYNGEERAKGNILERFSAQQFPDLHSELNLSSLELGDSALYFCASSVAGTGKTEAFFGQGTRLTVV.

This chain uses TRBV6-4 with TRBJ2-1; 11 nucleotides agree with TRBD2. This CDR3 region has 19 residues. The germline V gene encodes CDR1 MRHNA and CDR2 SNTAGT. V shed 0 bases, J shed 4 bases, and the junction held 11 bases outside the gene matches. The CDR3 region is CASSDSRASGGTLYNEQFF. The CDR3 DNA follows: TGTGCCAGCAGTGACTCGAGGGCTAGCGGGGGGACTTTATACAATGAGCAGTTCTTC.

The table lists this clone with a few counts. V is TRBV9 and J is TRBJ1-5; D gene unclear. Trimming removed 0 bases from V and 6 bases from J, with 10 bases in between. CDR3 length: 14 amino acids. Germline-derived CDR1 and CDR2 are SGDLS and YYNGEE. DNA of the CDR3: TGTGCCAGCAGCGTAGGAGGATTAGGTCAGCCCCAGCATTTT. Its protein is CASSVGGLGQPQHF.

The chain has TRBV19 and TRBJ1-1; D remains ambiguous. The germline CDR1 and CDR2 sequences are LNHDA and SQIVND (reference sequence). V was cut by 7 bases and J by 0 bases, with 9 bases left in between. This CDR3 region has 13 residues. The DNA of the CDR3 is TGTGCCAGTACAGTCCAGGTGAACACTGAAGCTTTCTTT. As protein: CASTVQVNTEAFF.

The rearrangement uses TRBV6-5 and TRBJ2-7, with 8 bases fitting TRBD2. This CDR3 has 12 amino acids. The V segment lost 5 bases and the J segment 6 bases; nucleotides outside the gene matches: 3. Germline V gene sequence: CDR1 MNHEY, CDR2 SVGAGI. The CDR3 DNA follows: TGTGCCAGCAGTCGGGGGGGTGGCGAGCAGTACTTC. Translation gives CASSRGGGEQYF.

The rearrangement uses TRBV28 and TRBJ1-4; D is ambiguous. In germline, CDR1 is MDHEN, CDR2 SYDVKM. V was trimmed by 3 bases and J by 8 bases, leaving 7 bases between them. This CDR3 contains 12 residues. The CDR3 is CASSFPLEKLFF. The CDR3 DNA is TGTGCCAGCAGTTTCCCCCTGGAAAAACTGTTTTTT.

The chain links TRBV18 to TRBJ1-1; a weak D match, TRBD1 (5 bases). Germline CDR1 and CDR2: KGHSH and LQKENI. The CDR3 has 14 residues. Trimming removed 2 bases from V and 5 bases from J, with 12 bases in between. CDR3 residues: CASSPSRQGTEAFF. The CDR3 DNA follows: TGTGCCAGCTCACCATCGCGGCAGGGAACTGAAGCTTTCTTT.

The chain combines TRBV5-1 with TRBJ1-1; 10 bases match TRBD1. Germline trimming cut 3 bases from V and 3 bases from J; bases unmatched to any gene: 5. CDR3 length equals 15 residues. From germline, CDR1 is SGHRS and CDR2 YFSETQ. The CDR3, as DNA: TGCGCCAGCAGCTGGCGGGACAGGGGAGACACTGAAGCTTTCTTT. Protein product: CASSWRDRGDTEAFF.

The V and J genes are TRBV27 and TRBJ1-3, with TRBD1 identical over 7 bases. CDR3 length: 15 amino acids. Germline trimming cut 4 bases from V and 0 bases from J; bases unmatched to any gene: 3. Germline V CDR1 and CDR2: MNHEY, SMNVEV (reference sequence). The CDR3 loop is CASSSGQTSGNTIYF. The CDR3 region has the DNA TGTGCCAGCAGTTCGGGACAGACCTCTGGAAACACCATATATTTT.

This clone showed up just once. The chain carries TRBV5-1 and TRBJ2-7; 8 bases match TRBD1. The CDR3 has 15 residues. Germline lookup yields CDR1 SGHRS and CDR2 YFSETQ. The J segment lost 0 bases and the V segment lost 4 bases, leaving 6 bases of the junction unmatched. The CDR3 region is CASSTGQVPSYEQYF. CDR3 nucleotide sequence: TGCGCCAGCAGCACGGGACAGGTCCCCTCCTACGAGCAGTACTTC.

Here the CDR3 reads CASSFLAGAYEQYF. The CDR3 DNA reads as TGTGCCAGCAGTTTCCTAGCGGGGGCCTACGAGCAGTACTTC. The genes are TRBV27 and TRBJ2-7; the match to TRBD2 covers 10 bases. Unmatched junction bases numbered 1, after V lost 3 bases and J lost 2 bases. The CDR3 has 14 amino acids. CDR1 and CDR2 (germline): MNHEY, SMNVEV (reference sequence).

The chain joins TRBV11-2 to TRBJ1-3; D may be TRBD1 (6 bases). V was shortened by 3 bases and J by 0 bases, with 21 bases between the two germline ends. The CDR3 is 19 amino acids. Germline lookup yields CDR1 SGHAT and CDR2 FQNNGV. The CDR3 is CASSFRTGWRQDSGNTIYF. CDR3 DNA sequence: TGTGCCAGCAGCTTCAGGACCGGGTGGCGACAGGACTCTGGAAACACCATATATTTT.